Given below is one T cell receptor beta chain in context. The junction and the germline gene differ at one end; a read error may be behind it. The CDR3 has 15 amino acids. Germline lookup yields CDR1 SGHRS and CDR2 YFSETQ. As processed by the authors: Reference gene primer amplification yielded estimated nucleated cell counts. Measured with immunoSEQ multiplex PCR; TCRdb has only the in-frame clones, and not every one. That table furnishes V, J and clone size, whereas the DNA furnished D and trimming. In the table there are roughly 100,000 clones, more than 75% of which are singletons. This sample was included in a study of blood T cell repertoires in COVID-19. Overall study: Specimens from acute and convalescent COVID-19 originated in the United States, Italy and Spain. T cells, B-cell-depleted T cells, or PBMCs supplied cDNA or gDNA.

The chain joins TRBV5-1 to TRBJ2-7; the match to TRBD1 covers 8 bases. The TCR sequence derives from a human donor in a cohort sampled during active COVID-19. The specimen sequenced was peripheral blood. The CDR3 bases are TGCGCCAGCAGCATCTCGGGACAGGACTCCCACGAGCAGTACTTC. Encoded protein: CASSISGQDSHEQYF.